Listed below are T cell receptor beta chains from one sample, sequenced in a study of T cell responses to AZD1222 COVID-19 vaccine. Clones were read by immunoSEQ multiplex PCR, and TCRdb kept only the in-frame ones, dropping some. The table shows some 97,000 clones, with approximately 88% occurring only once. The source material was peripheral blood, sampled on day 0 of AZD1222 vaccination. These receptors were obtained from an adult in good health. Both conserved end residues are trimmed from each CDR3. A D gene is named only where the DNA matches it firmly.

D: NA; V: TRBV7-2; CDR3: ASSLALSGNTIY
D: NA; V: TRBV28; CDR3: ASNGRFLGEKLF
D: NA; V: TRBV2; CDR3: ASKDRGNTIY
D: NA; V: TRBV3-1/TRBV3-2; CDR3: ASSQEWKELF
D: TRBD1; V: TRBV6-6; CDR3: ASRLDREQY
D: NA; V: TRBV10-1; CDR3: ASSGTANYGYT
D: TRBD1; V: TRBV2; CDR3: ASSEGTGYGGYT
D: TRBD2; V: TRBV10-2; CDR3: APREGVAKNIQY
D: NA; V: TRBV28; CDR3: ASGSSYNSPLH
D: NA; V: TRBV12-3/TRBV12-4; CDR3: ASHHGAGNTIY
D: NA; V: TRBV30; CDR3: AWSVQANTEAF
D: TRBD1; V: TRBV11-3; CDR3: ASSWTGGGYT
D: TRBD2; V: TRBV28; CDR3: ASSLKGSGGPLREQY
D: TRBD1; V: TRBV3-1/TRBV3-2; CDR3: ASSPPGMTGSGKLF
D: NA; V: TRBV5-1; CDR3: ASSQIIGYGYT
D: TRBD2; V: TRBV10-2; CDR3: ASSPGLAETDTQY
D: TRBD1; V: TRBV29-1; CDR3: SVQGGGYGYT
D: TRBD1; V: TRBV3-1/TRBV3-2; CDR3: ASSRPTGAEQY
D: NA; V: TRBV19; CDR3: ASSIVGGFSYEQY
D: TRBD1; V: TRBV5-1; CDR3: ASSMSGQGGGYT
D: NA; V: TRBV15; CDR3: ATSRVFQETQY
D: NA; V: TRBV2; CDR3: ASRVSIVTYEQY
D: NA; V: TRBV14; CDR3: ASSPRSSERYT
D: TRBD1; V: TRBV6-1; CDR3: ASSEGTVSGNTIY
D: TRBD1; V: TRBV2; CDR3: ASSRRGEDGYT
D: NA; V: TRBV18; CDR3: ASSPPFNGLDEQY
D: NA; V: TRBV28; CDR3: ASRDSLNTEAF
D: NA; V: TRBV5-1; CDR3: ASSGTSGNTIY
D: NA; V: TRBV6-5; CDR3: ASSYSGSSGNTIY
D: NA; V: TRBV29-1; CDR3: SVGQSLGGYT
D: NA; V: TRBV4-1; CDR3: ASSQTPGSLMSTEAF
D: NA; V: TRBV7-2; CDR3: ASSLAYQETQY
D: NA; V: TRBV3-1/TRBV3-2; CDR3: ASSQEGGFDYEQY
D: TRBD2; V: TRBV2; CDR3: ASRGTSGFDTQY
D: TRBD1; V: TRBV24-1; CDR3: ATRTGNNEQF
D: NA; V: TRBV7-8; CDR3: ASSSDGPLDTQY
D: TRBD2; V: TRBV10-3; CDR3: AISGGLAGGPPSYEQY
D: TRBD2; V: TRBV3-1/TRBV3-2; CDR3: ASSFGTSGNEQF
D: TRBD2; V: TRBV10-1; CDR3: ASRRTSKCVEQY
D: NA; V: TRBV28; CDR3: ASSLDLNQPQH
D: NA; V: TRBV27; CDR3: ASSPNQGRLPGNTIY
D: NA; V: TRBV30; CDR3: AWSFGRDGYGYT
D: NA; V: TRBV15; CDR3: ATRRAGEETQY
D: TRBD1; V: TRBV6-6; CDR3: ASSLVTGVRNQPQH
D: NA; V: TRBV2; CDR3: ASSEVGTFEETQY
D: NA; V: TRBV5-4; CDR3: ASSNPGWKQF
D: NA; V: TRBV6-5; CDR3: ASSNGPLGKLF
D: NA; V: TRBV5-8; CDR3: ASSPFSYTEAF
D: NA; V: TRBV11-2; CDR3: ASSLVQSPLH
D: NA; V: TRBV3-1/TRBV3-2; CDR3: ASSQLSSVASETQY
D: NA; V: TRBV2; CDR3: ASSPQGQSSGNTIY
D: NA; V: TRBV27; CDR3: ASGTGLVIYEQY
D: NA; V: TRBV11-2; CDR3: ASSPRVSYEQY
D: NA; V: TRBV14; CDR3: ASSTQNNEQF
D: NA; V: TRBV25-1; CDR3: ASSEVEGYT
D: NA; V: TRBV27; CDR3: ASSWNLFTGELF
D: NA; V: TRBV13; CDR3: ASSLSWSSYEQY